This T cell receptor beta chain is drawn from a study of blood T cell repertoires in COVID-19. Study-wide background: Sites in the United States, Italy and Spain provided acute and convalescent COVID-19 samples. Sources were T cells, B-cell-depleted T cells, or PBMCs; the material itself was cDNA or gDNA.

V was pared by 0 bases and J by 0 bases, with 15 bases between. In germline, CDR1 is MGHRA, CDR2 YSYEKL. The CDR3 extends over 18 amino acids. As handled by the study authors: Reference gene primer amplification gave nucleated cell count estimates. TCRdb's table, derived via immunoSEQ multiplex PCR, lists solely in-frame clones and lacks some. Clonal size and the V and J genes are those of that table, whereas D and trimming came from the DNA. The table records around 170,000 clones, roughly four fifths of them present only once. This clonotype was sampled from a woman aged 40-49 years with acute or convalescent COVID-19. Sequencing used peripheral blood. V and J are TRBV4-1 and TRBJ1-5; no definite D call. This chain's CDR3 is CASSQDHRKKNSNQPQHF. Here the CDR3 DNA reads TGCGCCAGCAGCCAAGACCACAGAAAAAAAAATAGCAATCAGCCCCAGCATTTT.